The 26 T cell receptor beta chains below come from one sample, sequenced in a study of shared clonotypes between healthy human individuals. TCRdb's copy holds only in-frame clones and misses some; the assay was immunoSEQ multiplex PCR. The sample yields about 1 million clones, about 75% seen once. Sequenced sample: memory CD4+ T cells sorted from blood. Subset in this sample: CD45RA-negative fraction. The source is a young man in good health.

The chain joins TRBV6-6 to TRBJ1-4, with unresolved D. This CDR3 has 15 residues. CDR1 and CDR2 from the germline V gene are MNHNY and SVGAGI (reference sequence). Between the trimmed V and J ends, which lost 6 bases and 0 bases, there was a span of 11 bases. CDR3 amino acids: CASSRYGATNEKLFF. As DNA, the CDR3 is TGTGCCAGCAGCCGCTACGGGGCAACTAATGAAAAACTGTTTTTT.

This clone was observed many times. The V gene is TRBV7-3, the J gene TRBJ1-3, with a possible D match to TRBD1 (5 bases). The V end lost 5 bases, the J end lost 7 bases, and 15 bases lay between the germline ends. The germline CDR1 and CDR2 sequences are SGHTA and FQGTGA. The CDR3 is 14 residues long. The CDR3, as DNA: TGTGCCAGCAGCATACAGGCGACATGGAACACCATATATTTT. Translating it yields CASSIQATWNTIYF.

The rearrangement uses TRBV23-1 and TRBJ1-2, with D maybe TRBD1 (5 bases). TRBV23-1 is noted as an ORF with a role that remains uncertain. V lost 3 bases and J lost 2, with 13 bases in between. The CDR3 extends over 15 amino acids. CDR3 coding DNA: TGCGCCAGCAGTCACCCGACAGTGACGAACTATGGCTACACCTTC. It encodes CASSHPTVTNYGYTF.

This clone was recorded a few times. The chain uses TRBV30 and TRBJ1-1, with D tentatively TRBD1 (6 bases). CDR3 length equals 14 residues. Germline CDR1 reads GTSNPN; CDR2 reads SVGIG (reference sequence). V dropped 2 bases and J dropped 4 bases, with 14 bases sitting between them. The CDR3 region is CAWSQGNGGTEAFF. CDR3 sequence (DNA): TGTGCCTGGAGTCAGGGGAACGGGGGCACTGAAGCTTTCTTT.

The rearrangement links TRBV28 to TRBJ2-5, with a possible D match to TRBD2 (5 bases). CDR1 and CDR2 (germline): MDHEN, SYDVKM. The CDR3 extends over 13 amino acids. Trimming left V 3 bases short and J 9 bases short, with 14 bases between. The CDR3 region is CASSLGVPEAQYF. DNA for the CDR3: TGTGCCAGCAGTTTGGGAGTTCCTGAGGCCCAGTACTTC.

This clone was observed a handful of times. This chain connects TRBV5-6 to TRBJ1-3; unclear D gene. Germline CDR1 SGHDT, CDR2 YYEEEE. This CDR3 spans 13 amino acids. Trimming took off 3 bases at V and 4 bases at J, with 8 bases between the two ends. DNA for the CDR3: TGTGCCAGCAGCTCCTACCCGGGAAACACCATATATTTT. Its protein product is CASSSYPGNTIYF.

The rearrangement uses TRBV5-6 and TRBJ2-1; 8 bases are shared with TRBD2. The germline gives CDR1 SGHDT, CDR2 YYEEEE. The J segment lost 10 bases and the V segment lost 2 bases, leaving 11 bases of the junction unmatched. The CDR3 is 15 amino acids. For the CDR3, the DNA is TGTGCCAGCAGCTTTCTGGTTAGCGGGAACGGGGAGCAGTTCTTC. Protein: CASSFLVSGNGEQFF.

This clone showed up many times. This chain joins TRBV19 and TRBJ2-6; weak D call: TRBD1 (6 bases). Deletions cut 1 base from V and 11 bases from J, with 21 bases between. The germline V gene has CDR1 LNHDA and CDR2 SQIVND (reference sequence). This CDR3 is built from 17 residues. CDR3 amino acids: CASSIGGQGFLGHVLTF. As DNA, the CDR3 is TGTGCCAGTAGTATAGGGGGGCAGGGGTTTTTAGGCCACGTCCTGACTTTC.

The V and J genes are TRBV10-1 and TRBJ2-1; 12 positions match TRBD2. The V segment lost 3 bases and the J segment 8 bases; nucleotides outside the gene matches: 5. The CDR3 consists of 15 residues. Germline V gene data show CDR1 as WNHNN and CDR2 as SYGVQD (reference sequence). DNA for the CDR3: TGCGCCAGCAGTGATAGGACTAGCGGGAACGATGAGCAGTTCTTC. Its translation: CASSDRTSGNDEQFF.

Comments on this clone: This sample includes further DNA sequences coding for the same CDR3. The chain is built from TRBV20-1 and TRBJ2-1; perhaps TRBD2 as D (5 bases). This CDR3 has 10 residues. V lost 3 bases to trimming and J lost 9 bases, with 6 bases between them. Looked up from germline, CDR1 is DFQATT and CDR2 is SNEGSKA (reference sequence). DNA for the CDR3: TGCAGTGCTAGTGGAGGTGAGCAGTTCTTC. Residues: CSASGGEQFF.

This chain links TRBV10-2 with TRBJ1-2; possible D gene TRBD1, 6 bases. V lost 7 bases and J 4 bases, leaving 16 bases between the germline ends. There are 14 residues in the CDR3. Germline loops: CDR1 WSHSY, CDR2 SAAADI. CDR3 DNA sequence: TGCGCCAGCAAGCTACAGGGTACGGGCTATGGCTACACCTTC. It encodes CASKLQGTGYGYTF.

This chain joins TRBV30 and TRBJ2-1; 8 bases are a match to TRBD1. J was trimmed by 8 bases and V by 2 bases; bases with no gene match: 8. In germline, CDR1 is GTSNPN, CDR2 SVGIG (reference sequence). This CDR3 is 14 amino acids long. The CDR3: CAWSLLQGVDEQFF. The CDR3 nucleotides read TGTGCCTGGAGTTTATTACAGGGGGTCGATGAGCAGTTCTTC.

V gene TRBV19 combines with J gene TRBJ2-2; 8 bases are a match to TRBD1. The CDR3 loop spans 14 amino acids. V gave up 3 bases and J gave up 6 bases; unmatched junction bases: 3. The germline V gene encodes CDR1 LNHDA and CDR2 SQIVND (reference sequence). DNA of the CDR3: TGTGCCAGTAGTATGGACAGGGTTCCCGGGGAGCTGTTTTTT. It yields the protein CASSMDRVPGELFF.

The chain uses TRBV7-9 and TRBJ1-5; TRBD1 might be the D (5 bases). V shed 4 bases and J shed 5 bases, with 15 bases lying between them. The CDR3 totals 15 residues. The germline CDR1 and CDR2 sequences are SEHNR and FQNEAQ (reference sequence). The CDR3 DNA follows: TGTGCCAGCAGCTCTCGCTGGGGCGCGGATCAGCCCCAGCATTTT. It codes for CASSSRWGADQPQHF. Full variable domain (rest looked up from reference TRBV7-9 and TRBJ1-5): DTGVSQNPRHKITKRGQNVTFRCDPISEHNRLYWYRQTLGQGPEFLTYFQNEAQLEKSRLLSDRFSAERPKGSFSTLEIQRTEQGDSAMYLCASSSRWGADQPQHFGDGTRLSIL.

The J gene is TRBJ1-2, the V gene TRBV16, with D maybe TRBD1 (6 bases). V was trimmed by 0 bases and J by 2 bases, leaving 10 bases between them. The germline gives CDR1 KGHSY, CDR2 FQNENV. The CDR3 spans 15 residues. The chain's CDR3 is CASSQSGGANYGYTF. The CDR3 bases are TGTGCCAGCAGCCAATCGGGGGGCGCGAACTATGGCTACACCTTC.

The chain is built from TRBV7-9 and TRBJ1-3; D call uncertain. CDR1 SEHNR and CDR2 FQNEAQ come from the germline V gene (reference sequence). Trimming pared 1 base from V and 3 bases from J, leaving 4 bases between. The CDR3 runs 13 residues. CDR3 DNA sequence: TGTGCCAGCAGCTTAGGTCGTGGAAACACCATATATTTT. Translated: CASSLGRGNTIYF.

The gene calls are TRBV19 and TRBJ2-3; 9 bases fit TRBD2. V shed 3 bases and J 2 bases; nucleotides not matched to a gene: 9. The length of the CDR3 is 17 residues. CDR1 and CDR2 from the germline V gene are LNHDA and SQIVND (reference sequence). The CDR3 DNA sequence: TGTGCCAGTAGTATTGTCGCGGGGGGGCTACTCACAGATACGCAGTATTTT. This encodes CASSIVAGGLLTDTQYF.

In the case of this clone: This may stem from a read error, because a much larger clone lies one nucleotide away. The sample carries other DNA sequences with the same CDR3. The chain combines TRBV18 with TRBJ1-2; no clear D gene. V lost 2 bases, J lost 3 bases, and 7 bases lay in between. Germline V CDR1 and CDR2: KGHSH, LQKENI. This CDR3 is built from 13 residues. CDR3 DNA: TGTGCCAGCTCACCAGGGAGGGACTATGGCTACACCTTC. Translating it yields CASSPGRDYGYTF.

The chain recombines TRBV6-5 with TRBJ2-7, with D perhaps TRBD1 (5 bases). Germline V lookup: CDR1 MNHEY, CDR2 SVGAGI. The CDR3 has 15 amino acids. The V gene lost 6 bases and the J gene lost 3 bases, with 18 bases spanning the gap. The CDR3 DNA is TGTGCCAGCAGCGGTGGGCAGGGTGCCGTCTACGAGCAGTACTTC. It codes for CASSGGQGAVYEQYF.

The V gene is TRBV30, the J gene TRBJ2-2; weak D call: TRBD1 (5 bases). Germline CDR1 GTSNPN, CDR2 SVGIG (reference sequence). This CDR3 contains 14 residues. Trimming stripped 2 bases from V and 7 bases from J, with 14 bases between. The CDR3 sequence: CAWSRQGESGELFF. The CDR3 nucleotides are TGTGCCTGGAGTAGGCAGGGTGAGAGCGGGGAGCTGTTTTTT.

Comments on this clone: The same CDR3 also results from other DNA sequences found in this sample. The V and J genes are TRBV28 and TRBJ2-3; D possibly corresponds to TRBD1 (7 bases). CDR3 length: 14 amino acids. Germline CDR1 and CDR2: MDHEN and SYDVKM. The V end lost 6 bases, the J end lost 0 bases, and 10 bases lay between the germline ends. The CDR3 nucleotides read TGTGCCAGCAGGCAGGGGGGTAGCACAGATACGCAGTATTTT. Its translation: CASRQGGSTDTQYF.

The chain couples TRBV30 to TRBJ2-2; possibly TRBD1 or TRBD2 for D (5 bases each). Per the germline V gene, CDR1 is GTSNPN and CDR2 is SVGIG (reference sequence). The germline V and J ends were trimmed by 2 bases and 6 bases, with 16 bases remaining between them. The CDR3 has 15 residues. The CDR3 region is CAWSIRDQDAGELFF. CDR3 sequence (DNA): TGTGCCTGGAGTATTAGGGACCAGGACGCCGGGGAGCTGTTTTTT.

This clone was detected only once. The V and J genes are TRBV5-6 and TRBJ2-3; TRBD2 matches 11 bases. Germline V CDR1 and CDR2: SGHDT, YYEEEE. The CDR3 runs 17 residues. J was trimmed by 5 bases and V by 2 bases; bases with no gene match: 10. CDR3 bases: TGTGCCAGCAGCTTCGGCTTTTTAGCGGGAGGGGGAGATACGCAGTATTTT. Its translation: CASSFGFLAGGGDTQYF.

This sequence joins TRBV6-5 and TRBJ1-2; D gene unclear. The germline V gene encodes CDR1 MNHEY and CDR2 SVGAGI. The V end was cut by 6 bases, the J end by 5 bases, with 16 bases between. The CDR3 totals 14 residues. This chain's CDR3 is CASRPPLDVYGYTF. The CDR3 DNA sequence: TGTGCCAGCAGGCCACCCCTGGATGTTTATGGCTACACCTTC.

The V gene is TRBV2, the J gene TRBJ1-2; a weak D match, TRBD1 (5 bases). This CDR3 contains 14 residues. The V end was cut by 1 base, the J end by 7 bases, with 13 bases between. Germline V gene data show CDR1 as SNHLY and CDR2 as FYNNEI. CDR3 loop: CASSEGREWGGYTF. The CDR3 DNA reads TGTGCCAGCAGTGAAGGCAGGGAGTGGGGTGGCTACACCTTC.

The gene calls are TRBV5-4 and TRBJ2-5, with D perhaps matching TRBD1 or TRBD2 (5 bases each). Germline CDR1 reads SGHNT; CDR2 reads YYREEE (reference sequence). This CDR3 is 14 amino acids long. V was cut by 1 base and J by 5 bases, with 12 bases left in between. The CDR3 coding sequence is TGTGCCAGCAGCTTGAGTAGGGGCGGGGAGACCCAGTACTTC. Encoded protein: CASSLSRGGETQYF. The entire variable domain, with the rest obtained from reference TRBV5-4 and TRBJ2-5, is as follows: ETGVTQSPTHLIKTRGQQVTLRCSSQSGHNTVSWYQQALGQGPQFIFQYYREEENGRGNFPPRFSGLQFPNYSSELNVNALELDDSALYLCASSLSRGGETQYFGPGTRLLVL.